This T cell receptor (beta chain) is from a study of shared clonotypes between healthy human individuals. The CDR3 extends over 14 amino acids. Germline-derived CDR1 and CDR2 are SGHRS and YFSETQ. V was clipped by 4 bases and J by 6 bases, with 14 bases between them. This clone came up once. Only in-frame clones appear in the TCRdb table, and some are missing; sequencing was by immunoSEQ multiplex PCR. The profile shows 2 million to 3 million clones, 93% of them singletons. Sequencing was performed on naive CD4+ T cells from PBMCs. As for subset: CD45RA+ positively selected. This receptor was taken from a man between 18 and 35 years old in good health. Some clones in this sample may be carry-over from other donors' samples. The V call is TRBV5-1, the J call TRBJ1-5, with D perhaps matching TRBD1 (5 bases). CDR3 nucleotide sequence: TGCGCCAGCAGCACTGAGGGGAGGGGTCAGCCCCAGCATTTT. Its protein is CASSTEGRGQPQHF.